This T cell receptor beta chain derives from a study of T cells after yellow fever vaccination. Overall study results and limits: The secondary T-cell response peaked on day 5, not day 15, but was weaker.

In this sample, this clonotype turned up many times. Its antigen remains unknown. Using its own MiXCR run on the 5' RACE reads, TCRdb lists one record per CDR3 protein. The sample carries tens of thousands of distinct CDR3 sequences, 7.3% recorded once. This TCR derives from a man between 18 and 29 years old who received the YFV17D yellow fever vaccine. This specimen was CD8+ T cells sorted from PBMCs, taken 9 to 10 days after the first yellow fever vaccination.

Here the CDR3 reads CSVQDRGTDTQYF. Here the CDR3 DNA reads TGCAGCGTTCAGGACAGGGGCACAGATACGCAGTATTTT. The chain couples TRBV29-1 to TRBJ2-3; 8 bases line up with TRBD1. After removal of 5 bases from V and 1 base from J, the junction contained 2 bases not matched to a gene. CDR1 is SQVTM, CDR2 ANQGSEA, per germline. CDR3 length: 13 amino acids.